Given below is one T cell receptor beta chain in context. The junction does not match germline at one end; this may be a read error. TCRdb reprocessed the 5' RACE reads with MiXCR, giving one entry per CDR3 protein. This sample has about 24,000 distinct CDR3 sequences, with roughly 13% found just once. The data were taken from a study of neurological immune-mediated disorders. Germline CDR1 SGHRS, CDR2 YFSETQ. The CDR3 has 15 amino acids. The rearrangement joins TRBV5-1 to TRBJ1-1, with D maybe TRBD1 (5 bases). The sample comprised PBMCs. The sequence came from a middle-aged woman with HTLV-1-associated myelopathy (HAM/TSP). The DNA of the CDR3 is TGCGCCAGCAGCTCAGCCCTAACAGGTAACACTGGAGCTTTCTTT. This codes for CASSSALTGNTGAFF.